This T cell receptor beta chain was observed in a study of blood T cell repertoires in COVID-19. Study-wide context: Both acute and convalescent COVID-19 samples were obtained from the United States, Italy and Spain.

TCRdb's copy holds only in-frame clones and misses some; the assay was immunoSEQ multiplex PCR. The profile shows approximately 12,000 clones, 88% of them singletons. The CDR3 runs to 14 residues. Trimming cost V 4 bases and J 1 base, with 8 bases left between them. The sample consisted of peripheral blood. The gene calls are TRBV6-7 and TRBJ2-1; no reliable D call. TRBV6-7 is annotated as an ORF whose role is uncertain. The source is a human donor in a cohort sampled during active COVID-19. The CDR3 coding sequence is TGTGCCAGCAGTTCTAGGCCTTCCTACAATGAGCAGTTCTTC. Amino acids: CASSSRPSYNEQFF.